This T cell receptor beta chain was recorded in a study of T-cell memory formation after mild COVID-19. Germline trimming cut 7 bases from V and 0 bases from J; bases unmatched to any gene: 8. Germline values: CDR1 KGHDR, CDR2 SFDVKD. This CDR3 region has 17 residues. MiXCR, run by TCRdb on the 5' RACE reads, gives a single entry per CDR3 protein. The repertoire holds hundreds of thousands of distinct CDR3 sequences, with 28% as singletons. This receptor was taken from an adult woman who had mild COVID-19 (a few samples of this study predate the infection). Cell type and time point are not known. This chain connects TRBV24-1 to TRBJ2-3; 11 bases agree with TRBD1. Sequencing was done on a sample of PBMCs or a T cell subset sorted from them (not recorded which). For the CDR3, the DNA is TGTGCCACCAGCCTTGCGGGACAGGGGGTTAGCACAGATACGCAGTATTTT. Protein: CATSLAGQGVSTDTQYF.